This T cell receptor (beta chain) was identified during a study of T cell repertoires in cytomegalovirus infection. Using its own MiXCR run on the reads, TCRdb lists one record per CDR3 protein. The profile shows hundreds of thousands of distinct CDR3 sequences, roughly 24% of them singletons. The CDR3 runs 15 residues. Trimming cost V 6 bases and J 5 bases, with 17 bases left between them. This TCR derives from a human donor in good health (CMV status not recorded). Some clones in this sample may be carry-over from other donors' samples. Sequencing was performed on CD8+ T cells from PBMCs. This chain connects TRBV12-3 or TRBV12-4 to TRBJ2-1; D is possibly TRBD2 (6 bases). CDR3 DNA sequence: TGTGCCAGCAGGGGTCCTATAGCGGCTGACAATGAGCAGTTCTTC. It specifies CASRGPIAADNEQFF.